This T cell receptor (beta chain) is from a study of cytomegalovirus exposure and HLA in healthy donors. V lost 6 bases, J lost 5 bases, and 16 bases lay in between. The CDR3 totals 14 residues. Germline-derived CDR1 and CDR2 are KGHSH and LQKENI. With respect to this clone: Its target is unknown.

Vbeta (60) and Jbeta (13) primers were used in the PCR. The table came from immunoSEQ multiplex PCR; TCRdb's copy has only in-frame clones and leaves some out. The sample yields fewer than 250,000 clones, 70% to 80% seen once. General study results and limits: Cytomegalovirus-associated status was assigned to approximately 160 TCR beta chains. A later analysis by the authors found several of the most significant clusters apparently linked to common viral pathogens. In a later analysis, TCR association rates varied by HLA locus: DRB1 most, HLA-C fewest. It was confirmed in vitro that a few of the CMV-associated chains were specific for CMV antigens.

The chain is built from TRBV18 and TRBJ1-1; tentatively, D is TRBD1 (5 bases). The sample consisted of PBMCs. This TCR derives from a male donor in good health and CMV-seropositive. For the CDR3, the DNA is TGTGCCAGCTCTCCAGGGATAACGGGGACTGAAGCTTTCTTT. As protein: CASSPGITGTEAFF.